This T cell receptor beta chain was profiled in a study of blood T cells in healthy people across ages. General study findings and limits: Long-lived donors had more naive CD4+ cells and higher diversity than aged donors. The fall in TCR beta diversity per million T cells was roughly linear with age.

Of note for this clonotype: What it binds is not known.

It was with a sample-barcoded 5' primer and a J-beta primer mix that a second PCR of roughly 6 to 12 cycles was run. At least 2.5 million CDR3-containing paired-end reads were obtained per sample. One entry per CDR3 protein results from TCRdb running MiXCR on the 5' RACE reads. Of 1.2 million to 1.5 million distinct CDR3 sequences detected, around 42% appear once; the ten largest clones hold roughly 7.9%. Germline V gives CDR1 MNHNS, CDR2 SASEGT. V was clipped by 5 bases and J by 0 bases; unmatched bases: 9. The CDR3 totals 17 residues. Those donating, healthy Caucasian individuals from Russia, were aged about 6 to 100.

Sequenced: blood. The receptor was isolated from a woman under 30 in good health. The V gene is TRBV6-1, the J gene TRBJ1-1, with 10 bases fitting TRBD1. The CDR3 DNA reads as TGTGCCAGCAGTCCCCCGCGACAGGGGGCCTTGAACACTGAAGCTTTCTTT. Residues: CASSPPRQGALNTEAFF.